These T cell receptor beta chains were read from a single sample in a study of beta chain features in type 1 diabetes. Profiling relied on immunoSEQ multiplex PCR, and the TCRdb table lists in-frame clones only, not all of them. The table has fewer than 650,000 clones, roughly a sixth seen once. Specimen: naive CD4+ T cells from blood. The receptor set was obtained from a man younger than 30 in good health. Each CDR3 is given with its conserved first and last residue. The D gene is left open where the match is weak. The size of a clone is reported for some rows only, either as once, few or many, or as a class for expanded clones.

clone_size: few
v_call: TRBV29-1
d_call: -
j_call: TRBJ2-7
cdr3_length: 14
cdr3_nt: TGCAGCGTCGACGGGACTCCTCGCTCCTACGAGCAGTACTTC
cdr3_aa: CSVDGTPRSYEQYF

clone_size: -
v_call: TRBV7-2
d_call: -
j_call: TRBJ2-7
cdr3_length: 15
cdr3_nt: TGTGCCAGCAGCCTCCCCCCGGGACTTGCCGGGGAGCAGTACTTC
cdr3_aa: CASSLPPGLAGEQYF

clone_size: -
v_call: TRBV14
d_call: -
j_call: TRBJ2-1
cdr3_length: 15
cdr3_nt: TGTGCCAGCAGCCAAGATATAGGCCGCCGGAGGGTTGAGTTCTTC
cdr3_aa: CASSQDIGRRRVEFF

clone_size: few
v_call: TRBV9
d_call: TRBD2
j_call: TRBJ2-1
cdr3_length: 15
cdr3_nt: TGTGCCAGCAGCACCGCTAGCGGATCTTACAATGAGCAGTTCTTC
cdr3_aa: CASSTASGSYNEQFF

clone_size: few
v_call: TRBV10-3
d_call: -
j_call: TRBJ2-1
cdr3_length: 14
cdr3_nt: TGTGCCATCAGTGTCAGTGGTTTTGACAATGAGCAGTTCTTC
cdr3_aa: CAISVSGFDNEQFF

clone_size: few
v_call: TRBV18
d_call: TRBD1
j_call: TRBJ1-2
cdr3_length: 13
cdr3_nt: TGTGCCAGCTCACGACAGGGGGAGTACGGCTACACCTTC
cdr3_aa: CASSRQGEYGYTF

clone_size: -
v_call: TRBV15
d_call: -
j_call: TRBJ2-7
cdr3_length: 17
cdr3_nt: TGTGCCACCAGCAGTCCCCTTCCCAGGAGCAGGGCCCACGAGCAGTACTTC
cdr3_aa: CATSSPLPRSRAHEQYF

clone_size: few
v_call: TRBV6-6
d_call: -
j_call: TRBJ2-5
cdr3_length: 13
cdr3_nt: TGTGCCAGCAGTTACGTCGCCCAGGAGACCCAGTACTTC
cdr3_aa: CASSYVAQETQYF

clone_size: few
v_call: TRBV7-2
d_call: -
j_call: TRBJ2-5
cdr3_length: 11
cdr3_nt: TGTGCCAGCAGCTTTCAAGAGACCCAGTACTTC
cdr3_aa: CASSFQETQYF

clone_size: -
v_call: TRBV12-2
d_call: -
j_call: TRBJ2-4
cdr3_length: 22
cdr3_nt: TGTGCAAGTCGCTTAGCTCTGTCCTCACAACCGGGACTAGCGGTAGCCAAAAACATTCAGTACTTC
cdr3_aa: CASRLALSSQPGLAVAKNIQYF

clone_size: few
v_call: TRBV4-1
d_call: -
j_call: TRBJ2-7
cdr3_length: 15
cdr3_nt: TGCGCCAGCAGCCAAGGGGGCTCGGGCTCCTACGAGCAGTACTTC
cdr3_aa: CASSQGGSGSYEQYF

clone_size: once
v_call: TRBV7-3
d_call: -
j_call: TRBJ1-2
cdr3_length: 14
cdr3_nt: TGTGCCAGCAGCTTAGGGGGAGTTGACTATGGCTACACCTTC
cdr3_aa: CASSLGGVDYGYTF

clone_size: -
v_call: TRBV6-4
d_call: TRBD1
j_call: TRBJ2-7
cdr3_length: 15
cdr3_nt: TGTGCCAGCAGTGTCGCGCCGGGACAGGGCTACGAGCAGTACTTC
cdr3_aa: CASSVAPGQGYEQYF

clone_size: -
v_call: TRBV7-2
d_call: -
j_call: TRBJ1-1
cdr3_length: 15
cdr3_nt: TGTGCCAGCAGCCCAGAGGGACACCAGAACACTGAAGCTTTCTTT
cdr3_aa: CASSPEGHQNTEAFF

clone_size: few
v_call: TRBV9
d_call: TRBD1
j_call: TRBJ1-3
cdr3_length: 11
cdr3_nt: TGTGCCAGCAGCGGCCGGGACAGGATATATTTT
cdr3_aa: CASSGRDRIYF

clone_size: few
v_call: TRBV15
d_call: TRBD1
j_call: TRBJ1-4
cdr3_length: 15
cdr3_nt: TGTGCCACCAGCAGGGACAGGGCAGCCAATGAAAAACTGTTTTTT
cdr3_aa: CATSRDRAANEKLFF

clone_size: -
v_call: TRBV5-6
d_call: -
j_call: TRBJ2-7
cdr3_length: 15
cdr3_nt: TGTGCCAGCAGCCTCGGGACGTACGTAACCTACGAGCAGTACTTC
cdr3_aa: CASSLGTYVTYEQYF

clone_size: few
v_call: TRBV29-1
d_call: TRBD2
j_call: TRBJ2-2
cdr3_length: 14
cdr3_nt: TGCAGCGGTGGGAGGGGTTTGAACACCGGGGAGCTGTTTTTT
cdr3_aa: CSGGRGLNTGELFF

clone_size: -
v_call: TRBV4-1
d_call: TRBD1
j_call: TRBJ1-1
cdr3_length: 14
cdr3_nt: TGCGCCAGCAGCTTCAGACAGGGCGGGCCTGAAGCTTTCTTT
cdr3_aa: CASSFRQGGPEAFF

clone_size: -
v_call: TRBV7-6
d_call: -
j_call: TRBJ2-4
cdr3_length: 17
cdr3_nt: TGTGCCAGCAGCCCGACAATCGGGGAGGGGGAAAAAAACATTCAGTACTTC
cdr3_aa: CASSPTIGEGEKNIQYF

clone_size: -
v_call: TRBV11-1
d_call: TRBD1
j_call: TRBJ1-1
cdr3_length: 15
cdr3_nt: TGTGCCAGCAGCTTTCGGACAGGGAGGAACACTGAAGCTTTCTTT
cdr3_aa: CASSFRTGRNTEAFF

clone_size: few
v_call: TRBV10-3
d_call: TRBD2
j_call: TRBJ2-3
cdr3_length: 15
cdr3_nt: TGTGCCACTAAGGTGACGGGGGGGAGCACAGATACGCAGTATTTT
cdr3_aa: CATKVTGGSTDTQYF

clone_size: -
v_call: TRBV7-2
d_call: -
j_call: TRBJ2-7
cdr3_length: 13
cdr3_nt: TGTGCCAGCAAGCGGCCGGTATCCTACGAGCAGTACTTC
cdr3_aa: CASKRPVSYEQYF

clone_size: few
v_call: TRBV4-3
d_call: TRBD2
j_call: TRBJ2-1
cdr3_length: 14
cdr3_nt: TGCGCCAGCAGCCATCACCACCGGGGGGGTGAGCAGTTCTTC
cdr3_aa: CASSHHHRGGEQFF

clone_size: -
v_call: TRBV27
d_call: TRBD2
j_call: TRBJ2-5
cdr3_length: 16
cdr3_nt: TGTGCCAGCAGAGAGGGCCTAGCGGGAAGGTGGGAGACCCAGTACTTC
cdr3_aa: CASREGLAGRWETQYF

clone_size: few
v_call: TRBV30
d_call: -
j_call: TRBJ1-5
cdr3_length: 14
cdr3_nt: TGTGCCTGGGACCGGGACACGGTCAATCAGCCCCAGCATTTT
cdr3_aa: CAWDRDTVNQPQHF

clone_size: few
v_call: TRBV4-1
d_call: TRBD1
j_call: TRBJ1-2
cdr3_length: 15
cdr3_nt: TGCGCCAGCAGACACCCTGGACAGGGCAGCTATGGCTACACCTTC
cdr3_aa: CASRHPGQGSYGYTF

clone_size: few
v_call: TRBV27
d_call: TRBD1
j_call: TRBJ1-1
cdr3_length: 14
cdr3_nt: TGTGCCAGCAGTCCGGACAGGGTGAACACTGAAGCTTTCTTT
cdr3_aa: CASSPDRVNTEAFF

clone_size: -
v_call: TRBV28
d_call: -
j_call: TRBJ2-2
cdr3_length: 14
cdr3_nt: TGTGCCAGCAGTCGTACAGGGCTACGGCGGGAGCTGTTTTTT
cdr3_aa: CASSRTGLRRELFF

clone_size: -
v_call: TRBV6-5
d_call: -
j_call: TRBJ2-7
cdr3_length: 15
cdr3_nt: TGTGCCAGCAGTCCCCCAGGGAGACCCCCGAGCCGGCAGTACTTC
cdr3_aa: CASSPPGRPPSRQYF

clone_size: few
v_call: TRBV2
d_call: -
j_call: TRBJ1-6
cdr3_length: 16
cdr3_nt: TGTGCCAGCAGTCCCGGGCAGGGGTCCTATAATTCACCCCTCCACTTT
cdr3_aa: CASSPGQGSYNSPLHF

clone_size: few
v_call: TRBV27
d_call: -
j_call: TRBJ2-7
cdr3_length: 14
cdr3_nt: TGTGCCAGCAGTCCTTGGACCCAGTCCTACGAGCAGTACTTC
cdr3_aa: CASSPWTQSYEQYF

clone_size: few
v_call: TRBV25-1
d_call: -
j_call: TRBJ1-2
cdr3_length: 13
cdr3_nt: TGTGCCAGTAAATATAGAAATAACTATGGCTACACCTTC
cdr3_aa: CASKYRNNYGYTF

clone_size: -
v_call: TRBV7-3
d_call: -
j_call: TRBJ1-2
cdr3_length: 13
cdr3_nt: TGTGCCAGCAGCTTAAATCCAGGGGTAGGCTACACCTTC
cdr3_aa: CASSLNPGVGYTF

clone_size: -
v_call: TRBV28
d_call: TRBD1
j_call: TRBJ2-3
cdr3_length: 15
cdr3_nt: TGTGCCAGCAGTCCCACCAGGGGGTGGACAGATACGCAGTATTTT
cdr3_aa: CASSPTRGWTDTQYF

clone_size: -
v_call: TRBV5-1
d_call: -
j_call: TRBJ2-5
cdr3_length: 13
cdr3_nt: TGCGCCAGCAGCACCCGGGAACAAGAGACCCAGTACTTC
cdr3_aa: CASSTREQETQYF

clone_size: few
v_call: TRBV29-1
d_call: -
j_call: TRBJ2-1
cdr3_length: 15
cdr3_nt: TGCAGCGTTGAAGATTCAGAGAGACTACTCAATGAGCAGTTCTTC
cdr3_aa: CSVEDSERLLNEQFF

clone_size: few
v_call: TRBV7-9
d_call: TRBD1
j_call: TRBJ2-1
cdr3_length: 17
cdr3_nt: TGTGCCAGCAGCTTAGGACGGACAGGGGCCCCGTACAATGAGCAGTTCTTC
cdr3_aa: CASSLGRTGAPYNEQFF

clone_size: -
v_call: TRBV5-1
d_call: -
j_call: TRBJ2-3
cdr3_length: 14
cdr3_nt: TGCGCCAGCAGCTTGGGACGGGGCACAGATACGCAGTATTTT
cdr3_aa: CASSLGRGTDTQYF

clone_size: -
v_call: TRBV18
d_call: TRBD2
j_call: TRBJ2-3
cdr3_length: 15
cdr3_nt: TGTGCCAGCTCACCCAGCCTAGCGGGAATGGATACGCAGTATTTT
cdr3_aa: CASSPSLAGMDTQYF